A selection of T cell receptor beta chains follows, all from one sample in a study of CD8 T cells in Susac syndrome. MiXCR, run by TCRdb on the immunoSEQ multiplex PCR reads, gives a single entry per CDR3 protein. Of around 150,000 distinct CDR3 sequences listed, approximately 93% are singletons. The sample consisted of CD4+ T cells from PBMCs. Source of these receptors: a human donor with multiple sclerosis. Each CDR3 is given with its conserved first and last residue. Where a row states a size, it is once, few, many or the class of an expanded clone; other rows omit it.

TRBV30	TRBJ2-7	once	CAWSITGQGHYEQYF
TRBV6-6	TRBJ2-5	.	CASSFRNPQETQYF
TRBV30	TRBJ2-5	.	CAWILGGRGPETQYF
TRBV30	TRBJ2-7	once	CAWSKVSYEQYF
TRBV27	TRBJ2-2	.	CASSRRTGATGELFF
TRBV4-1	TRBJ2-1	once	CASSQEVSRHEQFF
TRBV5-1	TRBJ2-6	.	CASSLILAGANVLTF
TRBV18	TRBJ1-1	.	CASSQTGREAFF
TRBV28	TRBJ1-5	.	CASSPYGQDNQPQHF
TRBV11-2	TRBJ2-7	.	CASSAGLASYEQYF
TRBV5-6	TRBJ1-2	.	CASSHPGQGTGYTF
TRBV27	TRBJ1-1	.	CASSLMENTEAFF
TRBV20-1	TRBJ2-5	.	CSAPRSSGQETQYF
TRBV15	TRBJ2-7	.	CATSRGRQIYEQYF
TRBV3-1	TRBJ2-4	.	CASSTGSVNKNIQYF
TRBV29-1	TRBJ1-2	.	CSAGIINYGYTF
TRBV5-1	TRBJ2-7	.	CASSELAGTSYEQYF
TRBV7-2	TRBJ2-7	.	CASSPRLAAYEQYF
TRBV19	TRBJ1-1	once	CASSIYRTGTEAFF
TRBV27	TRBJ2-3	.	CASSLRPQDTQYF
TRBV7-3	TRBJ1-2	.	CASSLSAIDLYGYTF
TRBV27	TRBJ2-3	.	CASRNWDLGLDTQYF
TRBV6-6	TRBJ1-5	.	CASSYSRGLHQPQHF
TRBV23-1	TRBJ2-1	.	CASSRGSGGEGEQFF
TRBV12-3/TRBV12-4	TRBJ1-4	.	CASSPAWDEKLFF
TRBV9	TRBJ2-5	.	CASSDSVGETQYF
TRBV29-1	TRBJ2-3	.	CSVSGLAGDGDTQYF
TRBV6-6	TRBJ1-2	.	CASSYRTGGDLRGYTF
TRBV20-1	TRBJ2-1	.	CSARDLRLSAYNEQFF
TRBV29-1	TRBJ1-2	once	CSVVEGQYGYTF
TRBV6-5	TRBJ2-3	.	CASSYSTGTGYMNTQYF
TRBV20-1	TRBJ2-3	.	CSARDPQLSTDTQYF
TRBV30	TRBJ2-5	.	CAWTGSSRETQYF
TRBV7-8	TRBJ2-5	.	CASSRRTGQYQETQYF
TRBV6-2/TRBV6-3	TRBJ1-2	.	CASSYSSARINGYTF
TRBV6-1	TRBJ2-7	.	CASRQRGIYEQYF
TRBV6-6	TRBJ1-5	.	CATHREAQPQHF
TRBV6-1	TRBJ2-1	.	CASRTHSPGKQFF
TRBV9	TRBJ2-5	once	CASSPPGPPWETQYF
TRBV4-2	TRBJ1-2	.	CASSLDGAKGGYTF
TRBV3-1	TRBJ1-2	.	CASSQEGGGYGYTF